The rows below give T cell receptor beta chains drawn from one sample of a study of blood T cell repertoires in COVID-19. The method was immunoSEQ multiplex PCR; TCRdb's version includes in-frame clones alone and lacks a portion of them. The sample consists of about 260,000 clones, around 93% of them appearing once. Sequencing was carried out using PBMCs or T cells enriched from blood (not recorded which). The receptors derive from a man aged 35-49 years who had been exposed to COVID-19. The CDR3 runs from the conserved cysteine through the conserved F or W. Fields, in order: V gene, clone size, J gene, D gene, CDR3 length, CDR3 protein, CDR3 DNA. A D gene is named only where the DNA matches it firmly. The listing skips clone size in some rows; elsewhere it reads once, few, many or a size class.

TRBV25-1	-	TRBJ1-1	TRBD1	13	CASSEPGGTEAFF	TGTGCCAGCAGTGAGCCAGGGGGCACTGAAGCTTTCTTT
TRBV3-1/TRBV3-2	-	TRBJ1-5	TRBD1	14	CASSQDGGGQPQHF	TGTGCCAGCAGCCAAGATGGAGGGGGCCAGCCCCAGCATTTT
TRBV12-3/TRBV12-4	once	TRBJ2-7	-	13	CASSLGDIREQYF	TGTGCCAGCAGTTTGGGAGACATTAGGGAGCAGTACTTC
TRBV7-2	-	TRBJ2-7	-	15	CASSLERVLYYEQYF	TGTGCCAGCAGCTTAGAACGGGTTCTGTACTACGAGCAGTACTTC
TRBV4-2	-	TRBJ1-4	TRBD1	16	CASSQRQGEFEEKLFF	TGTGCCAGCAGCCAAAGACAGGGAGAGTTTGAAGAAAAACTGTTTTTT
TRBV5-1	-	TRBJ2-5	-	13	CASSGSDGETQYF	TGCGCCAGCAGCGGATCCGACGGGGAGACCCAGTACTTC
TRBV28	once	TRBJ1-3	-	15	CASSLRPVVGNTIYF	TGTGCCAGCAGTTTACGCCCGGTGGTGGGAAACACCATATATTTT
TRBV28	-	TRBJ1-1	TRBD1	14	CASSTGQGNTEAFF	TGTGCCAGCAGTACCGGACAGGGGAACACTGAAGCTTTCTTT
TRBV6-4	-	TRBJ2-1	TRBD2	15	CASSDGLAGAGEQFF	TGTGCCAGCAGTGACGGACTAGCGGGAGCCGGTGAGCAGTTCTTC
TRBV19	-	TRBJ1-1	TRBD1	15	CASSDRQGSSTEAFF	TGTGCCAGTAGTGACAGACAGGGGAGTTCCACTGAAGCTTTCTTT
TRBV18	-	TRBJ2-7	TRBD1	15	CASSQPGQPTHEQYF	TGTGCCAGCTCACAGCCGGGACAGCCTACCCACGAGCAGTACTTC
TRBV28	-	TRBJ1-2	TRBD1	16	CASSLSHRQGRDGYTF	TGTGCCAGCAGTTTATCCCATCGACAGGGAAGGGATGGCTACACCTTC
TRBV11-2	once	TRBJ2-7	-	14	CASSLIRNSYEQYF	TGTGCCAGCAGCTTAATTAGAAACTCCTACGAGCAGTACTTC
TRBV5-1	-	TRBJ1-4	TRBD1	15	CASSTGTGGNEKLFF	TGCGCCAGCAGCACCGGGACAGGGGGCAATGAAAAACTGTTTTTT
TRBV28	once	TRBJ2-7	TRBD2	16	CASSSSAGGLLYEQYF	TGTGCCAGCAGTTCTTCAGCGGGAGGGCTTCTCTACGAGCAGTACTTC
TRBV10-3	-	TRBJ1-4	-	13	CAISESGFEKLFF	TGTGCCATAAGTGAGAGCGGCTTTGAAAAACTGTTTTTT
TRBV9	-	TRBJ2-2	TRBD1	16	CASSVEGASNTGELFF	TGTGCCAGCAGCGTAGAGGGGGCCTCGAACACCGGGGAGCTGTTTTTT
TRBV9	-	TRBJ2-5	-	14	CASSGGTPPMAQYF	TGTGCCAGCAGCGGCGGGACTCCCCCAATGGCCCAGTACTTC
TRBV28	-	TRBJ2-7	-	14	CASSSWTATYEQYF	TGTGCCAGCAGTTCATGGACAGCTACCTACGAGCAGTACTTC
TRBV7-9	-	TRBJ1-5	TRBD1	19	CASSLHGQGGDLADQPQHF	TGTGCCAGCAGCCTTCACGGACAGGGTGGCGACCTGGCGGATCAGCCCCAGCATTTT
TRBV11-3	-	TRBJ2-7	-	13	CASSLDYSYEQYF	TGTGCCAGCAGTTTGGACTATTCCTACGAGCAGTACTTC
TRBV10-3	-	TRBJ2-7	-	13	CAIRGDSSYEQYF	TGTGCCATCAGGGGGGACTCCTCCTACGAGCAGTACTTC
TRBV19	-	TRBJ2-7	-	16	CASTQGIGLDSYEQYF	TGTGCCAGTACCCAGGGGATCGGACTAGACTCCTACGAGCAGTACTTC
TRBV15	once	TRBJ2-3	TRBD2	16	CATSRRGRGGTDTQYF	TGTGCCACCAGCAGACGTGGGCGGGGGGGCACAGATACGCAGTATTTT
TRBV5-6	-	TRBJ1-2	TRBD1	12	CASSWDRGGYTF	TGTGCCAGCAGCTGGGACAGGGGTGGCTACACCTTC
TRBV28	-	TRBJ1-1	TRBD1	14	CASRIGTGNTEAFF	TGTGCCAGCAGGATCGGGACAGGGAACACTGAAGCTTTCTTT
TRBV7-9	-	TRBJ1-5	-	14	CASSLRGSNQPQHF	TGTGCCAGCAGCTTGCGGGGGAGCAATCAGCCCCAGCATTTT
TRBV29-1	-	TRBJ1-2	TRBD1	14	CSVSDRVRRYGYTF	TGCAGCGTTTCCGACAGGGTTCGACGGTATGGCTACACCTTC
TRBV7-9	-	TRBJ1-1	-	15	CASSRPDKQNTEAFF	TGTGCCAGCAGCCGCCCTGATAAACAGAACACTGAAGCTTTCTTT
TRBV30	-	TRBJ1-5	-	13	CAWSVGQNQPQHF	TGTGCCTGGAGTGTTGGGCAGAATCAGCCCCAGCATTTT
TRBV28	-	TRBJ1-4	-	15	CASSRSGGGNEKLFF	TGTGCCAGCAGCCGCAGCGGGGGCGGGAATGAAAAACTGTTTTTT
TRBV7-2	-	TRBJ2-2	-	14	CASSSPRTSGELFF	TGTGCCAGCAGCTCTCCCCGGACATCCGGGGAGCTGTTTTTT
TRBV7-9	-	TRBJ1-3	-	15	CASSYPSNPGDTIYF	TGTGCCAGCAGCTATCCCTCGAACCCGGGGGACACCATATATTTT
TRBV5-6	-	TRBJ2-7	TRBD2	14	CASMGTSDSYEQYF	TGTGCCAGCATGGGGACTAGCGACTCCTACGAGCAGTACTTC
TRBV29-1	once	TRBJ2-7	-	12	CSVSSASYEQYF	TGCAGCGTGTCTAGCGCCTCCTACGAGCAGTACTTC
TRBV25-1	once	TRBJ1-2	-	12	CASSVTGYGYTF	TGTGCCAGCAGTGTAACAGGGTATGGCTACACCTTC
TRBV27	-	TRBJ2-1	TRBD2	15	CASSWEAGPYNEQFF	TGTGCCAGCAGTTGGGAAGCGGGACCCTACAATGAGCAGTTCTTC
TRBV2	once	TRBJ2-1	TRBD1	13	CAIWDRTDNEQFF	TGTGCCATCTGGGACAGGACCGACAATGAGCAGTTCTTC
TRBV3-1/TRBV3-2	-	TRBJ2-5	TRBD1	17	CASSHSAGTAIQETQYF	TGTGCCAGCAGCCATTCCGCCGGGACAGCGATTCAAGAGACCCAGTACTTC
TRBV2	-	TRBJ1-2	TRBD1	13	CASSVQGNYGYTF	TGTGCCAGCAGTGTACAGGGGAACTATGGCTACACCTTC
TRBV6-6	-	TRBJ2-7	TRBD1	14	CASQKGTEPYEQYF	TGTGCCAGCCAAAAAGGGACAGAGCCCTACGAGCAGTACTTC
TRBV20-1	-	TRBJ2-1	-	11	CSASRQSEQFF	TGCAGTGCTAGTCGACAGAGCGAGCAGTTCTTC
TRBV5-1	-	TRBJ2-7	TRBD1	14	CASSPWGQTYEQYF	TGCGCCAGCAGCCCGTGGGGACAGACCTACGAGCAGTACTTC
TRBV28	-	TRBJ2-1	TRBD2	13	CASKRGGYNEQFF	TGTGCCAGCAAAAGGGGAGGGTACAATGAGCAGTTCTTC
TRBV13	-	TRBJ2-7	TRBD1	15	CASSPKTGGSYEQYF	TGTGCCAGCAGCCCCAAAACAGGGGGCAGCTACGAGCAGTACTTC
TRBV15	-	TRBJ1-2	-	15	CATSRDRGGIYGYTF	TGTGCCACCAGCAGAGATCGCGGAGGGATCTATGGCTACACCTTC
TRBV13	-	TRBJ2-7	TRBD2	15	CASSSRGSGLGEQYF	TGTGCCAGCAGCTCCCGCGGGAGTGGTCTCGGCGAGCAGTACTTC
TRBV5-1	-	TRBJ1-4	-	13	CASTRGANEKLFF	TGCGCCAGCACGCGGGGGGCTAATGAAAAACTGTTTTTT
TRBV10-3	-	TRBJ2-2	-	15	CAISENSRNTGELFF	TGTGCCATCAGTGAAAATAGCAGGAACACCGGGGAGCTGTTTTTT
TRBV27	-	TRBJ2-7	TRBD2	16	CASSASGRRETYEQYF	TGTGCCAGCAGTGCTAGCGGGAGGAGAGAAACCTACGAGCAGTACTTC
TRBV30	-	TRBJ1-4	TRBD1	14	CAWKDQGVSEKLFF	TGTGCCTGGAAAGACCAGGGGGTTAGTGAAAAACTGTTTTTT
TRBV3-1/TRBV3-2	once	TRBJ1-1	TRBD1	14	CASSQEGQGADAFF	TGTGCCAGCAGCCAAGAGGGACAGGGCGCAGACGCTTTCTTT
TRBV5-5	-	TRBJ2-1	TRBD2	15	CASSPLAGGPGEQFF	TGTGCCAGCAGCCCTCTAGCGGGAGGGCCTGGGGAGCAGTTCTTC